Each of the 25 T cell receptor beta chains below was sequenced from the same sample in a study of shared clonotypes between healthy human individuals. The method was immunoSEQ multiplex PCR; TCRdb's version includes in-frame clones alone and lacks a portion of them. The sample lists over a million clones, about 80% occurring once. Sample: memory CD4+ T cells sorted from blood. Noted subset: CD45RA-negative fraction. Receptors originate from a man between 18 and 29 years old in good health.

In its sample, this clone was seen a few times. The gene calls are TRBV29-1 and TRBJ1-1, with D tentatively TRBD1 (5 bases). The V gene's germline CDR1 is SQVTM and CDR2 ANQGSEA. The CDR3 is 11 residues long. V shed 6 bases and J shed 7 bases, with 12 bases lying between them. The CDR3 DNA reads TGCAGCGTAACGGAGGGGAGTGAAGCTTTCTTT. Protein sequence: CSVTEGSEAFF. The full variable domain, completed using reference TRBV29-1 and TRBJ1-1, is SAVISQKPSRDICQRGTSLTIQCQVDSQVTMMFWYRQQPGQSLTLIATANQGSEATYESGFVIDKFPISRPNLTFSTLTVSNMSPEDSSIYLCSVTEGSEAFFGQGTRLTVV.

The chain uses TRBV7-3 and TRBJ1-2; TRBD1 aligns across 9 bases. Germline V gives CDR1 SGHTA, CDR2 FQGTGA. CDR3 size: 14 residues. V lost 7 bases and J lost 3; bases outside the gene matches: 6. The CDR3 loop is CASITDRGHYGYTF. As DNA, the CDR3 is TGTGCCAGCATCACGGACAGGGGACACTATGGCTACACCTTC.

The CDR3 protein is CASSSLSRNTEAFF. The CDR3 nucleotides are TGTGCCAGCAGTTCCTTATCGAGGAACACTGAAGCTTTCTTT. V gene TRBV6-5 combines with J gene TRBJ1-1; unclear D gene. The V end lost 4 bases, the J end lost 1 base, and 10 bases lay between the germline ends. The CDR3 contains 14 residues. Germline V gene data show CDR1 as MNHEY and CDR2 as SVGAGI.

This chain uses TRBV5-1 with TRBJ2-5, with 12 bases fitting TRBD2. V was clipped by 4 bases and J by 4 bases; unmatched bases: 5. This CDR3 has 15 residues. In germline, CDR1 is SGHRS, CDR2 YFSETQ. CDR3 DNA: TGCGCCAGCAGCCTAGCGGGGGGGTCCTCAGAGACCCAGTACTTC. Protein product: CASSLAGGSSETQYF.

DNA for the CDR3: TGTGCCAGCAGCTCCTACCTGGGATACAATGAGCAGTTCTTC. Translating it yields CASSSYLGYNEQFF. The V gene is TRBV7-2, the J gene TRBJ2-1; D is undetermined. Germline CDR1 and CDR2: SGHTA and FQGNSA. The V and J ends lost 4 bases and 4 bases respectively, with 11 bases between them. This CDR3 region has 14 residues.

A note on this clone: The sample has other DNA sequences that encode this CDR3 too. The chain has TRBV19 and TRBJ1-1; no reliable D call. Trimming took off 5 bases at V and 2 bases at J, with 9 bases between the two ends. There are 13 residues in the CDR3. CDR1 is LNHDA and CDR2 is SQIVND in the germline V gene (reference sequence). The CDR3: CASSPLSNTEAFF. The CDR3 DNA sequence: TGTGCCAGTAGTCCCTTGTCTAACACTGAAGCTTTCTTT.

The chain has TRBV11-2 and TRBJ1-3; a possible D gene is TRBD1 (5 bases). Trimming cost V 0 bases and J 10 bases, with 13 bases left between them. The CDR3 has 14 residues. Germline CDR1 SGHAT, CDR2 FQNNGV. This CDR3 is CASSLERDVSTIYF. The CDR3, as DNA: TGTGCCAGCAGCTTAGAACGGGACGTCTCAACCATATATTTT. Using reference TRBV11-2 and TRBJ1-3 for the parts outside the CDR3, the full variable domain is EAGVAQSPRYKIIEKRQSVAFWCNPISGHATLYWYQQILGQGPKLLIQFQNNGVVDDSQLPKDRFSAERLKGVDSTLKIQPAKLEDSAVYLCASSLERDVSTIYFGEGSWLTVV.

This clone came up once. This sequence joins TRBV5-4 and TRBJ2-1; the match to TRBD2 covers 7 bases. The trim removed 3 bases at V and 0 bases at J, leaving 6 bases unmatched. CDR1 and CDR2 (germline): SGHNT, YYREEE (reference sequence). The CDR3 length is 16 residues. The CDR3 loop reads CASSSGLPNSYNEQFF. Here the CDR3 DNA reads TGTGCCAGCAGCTCGGGACTACCGAACTCCTACAATGAGCAGTTCTTC.

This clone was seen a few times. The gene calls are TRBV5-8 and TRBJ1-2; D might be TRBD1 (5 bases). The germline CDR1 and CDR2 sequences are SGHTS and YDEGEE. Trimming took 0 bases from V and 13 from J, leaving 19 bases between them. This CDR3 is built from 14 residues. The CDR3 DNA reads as TGTGCCAGCAGCTTGGCACAAGTCGTCGTAACAGGCACCTTC. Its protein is CASSLAQVVVTGTF.

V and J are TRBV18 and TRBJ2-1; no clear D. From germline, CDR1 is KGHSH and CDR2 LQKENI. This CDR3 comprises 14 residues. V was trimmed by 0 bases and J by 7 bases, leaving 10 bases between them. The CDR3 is CASSPPSSSNEQFF. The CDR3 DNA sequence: TGTGCCAGCTCACCACCGTCCTCCTCGAATGAGCAGTTCTTC.

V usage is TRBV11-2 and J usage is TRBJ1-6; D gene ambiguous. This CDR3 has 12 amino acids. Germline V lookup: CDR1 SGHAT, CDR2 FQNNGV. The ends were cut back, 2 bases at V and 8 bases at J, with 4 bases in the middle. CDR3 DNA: TGTGCCAGCAGCTTATTCGATTCACCCCTCCACTTT. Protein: CASSLFDSPLHF.

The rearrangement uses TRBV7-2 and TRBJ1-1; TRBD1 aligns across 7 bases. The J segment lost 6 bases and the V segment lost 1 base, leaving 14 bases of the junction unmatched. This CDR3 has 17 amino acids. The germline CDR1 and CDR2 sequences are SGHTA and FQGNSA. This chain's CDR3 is CASSLVASTGQVAEAFF. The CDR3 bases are TGTGCCAGCAGCTTAGTAGCTTCGACAGGGCAAGTGGCTGAAGCTTTCTTT.

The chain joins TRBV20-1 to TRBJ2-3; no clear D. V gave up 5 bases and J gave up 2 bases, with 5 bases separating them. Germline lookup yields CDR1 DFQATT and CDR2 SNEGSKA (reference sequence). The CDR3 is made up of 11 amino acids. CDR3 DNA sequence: TGCAGTGCTCCCCCCACAGATACGCAGTATTTT. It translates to CSAPPTDTQYF.

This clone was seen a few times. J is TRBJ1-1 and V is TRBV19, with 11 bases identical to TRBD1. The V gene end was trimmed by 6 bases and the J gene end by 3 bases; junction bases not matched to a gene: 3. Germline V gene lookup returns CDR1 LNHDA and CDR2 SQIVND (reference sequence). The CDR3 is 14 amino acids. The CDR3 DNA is TGTGCCAGTAGAGAGGACAGGGGGCACACTGAAGCTTTCTTT. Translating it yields CASREDRGHTEAFF.

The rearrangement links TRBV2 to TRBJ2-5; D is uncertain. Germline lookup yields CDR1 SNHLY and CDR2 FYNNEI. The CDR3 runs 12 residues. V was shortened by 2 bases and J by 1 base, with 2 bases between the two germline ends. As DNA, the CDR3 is TGTGCCAGCAGTGAAAGCCAAGAGACCCAGTACTTC. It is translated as CASSESQETQYF.

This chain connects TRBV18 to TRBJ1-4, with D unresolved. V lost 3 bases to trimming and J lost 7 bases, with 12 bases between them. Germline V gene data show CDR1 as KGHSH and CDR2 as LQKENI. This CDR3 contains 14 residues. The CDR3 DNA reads TGTGCCAGCTCACCGGCGGGAGTTCTTGAAAAACTGTTTTTT. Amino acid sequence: CASSPAGVLEKLFF.

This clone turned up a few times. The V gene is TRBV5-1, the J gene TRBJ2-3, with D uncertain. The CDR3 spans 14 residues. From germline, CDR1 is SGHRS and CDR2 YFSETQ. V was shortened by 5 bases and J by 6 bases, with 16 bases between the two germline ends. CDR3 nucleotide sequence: TGCGCCAGCAGAGGCGGCACGTTCAAGGATACGCAGTATTTT. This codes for CASRGGTFKDTQYF.

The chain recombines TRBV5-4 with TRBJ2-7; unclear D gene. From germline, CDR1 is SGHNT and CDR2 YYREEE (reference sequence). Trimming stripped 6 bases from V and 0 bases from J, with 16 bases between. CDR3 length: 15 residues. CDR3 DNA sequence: TGTGCCAGCACTCGGGCGGACCGCTCCTCCTACGAGCAGTACTTC. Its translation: CASTRADRSSYEQYF.

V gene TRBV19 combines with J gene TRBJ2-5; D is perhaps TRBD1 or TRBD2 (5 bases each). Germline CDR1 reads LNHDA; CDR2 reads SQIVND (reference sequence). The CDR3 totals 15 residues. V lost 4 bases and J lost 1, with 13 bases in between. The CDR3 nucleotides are TGTGCCAGTAGTAGCCAGGGAGCCTCCCAAGAGACCCAGTACTTC. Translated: CASSSQGASQETQYF.

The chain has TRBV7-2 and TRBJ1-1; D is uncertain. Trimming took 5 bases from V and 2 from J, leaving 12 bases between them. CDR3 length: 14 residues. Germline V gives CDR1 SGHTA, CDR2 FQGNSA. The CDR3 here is CASSPPFANTEAFF. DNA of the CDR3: TGTGCCAGCAGCCCTCCTTTTGCAAACACTGAAGCTTTCTTT. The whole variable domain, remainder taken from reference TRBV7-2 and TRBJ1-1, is GAGVSQSPSNKVTEKGKDVELRCDPISGHTALYWYRQSLGQGLEFLIYFQGNSAPDKSGLPSDRFSAERTGGSVSTLTIQRTQQEDSAVYLCASSPPFANTEAFFGQGTRLTVV.

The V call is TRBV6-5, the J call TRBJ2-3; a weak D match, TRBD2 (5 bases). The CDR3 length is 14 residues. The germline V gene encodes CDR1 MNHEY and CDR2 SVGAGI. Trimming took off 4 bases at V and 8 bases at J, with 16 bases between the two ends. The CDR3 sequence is CASSFGGSRGTQYF. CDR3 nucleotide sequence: TGTGCCAGCAGTTTTGGAGGTTCAAGAGGTACGCAGTATTTT.

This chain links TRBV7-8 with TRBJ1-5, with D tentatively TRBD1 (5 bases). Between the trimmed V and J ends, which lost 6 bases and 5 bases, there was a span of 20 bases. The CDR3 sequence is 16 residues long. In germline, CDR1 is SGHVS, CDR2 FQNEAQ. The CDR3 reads CASRFQGRSDDQPQHF. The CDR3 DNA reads TGTGCCAGCAGATTTCAGGGCCGGAGTGACGATCAGCCCCAGCATTTT.

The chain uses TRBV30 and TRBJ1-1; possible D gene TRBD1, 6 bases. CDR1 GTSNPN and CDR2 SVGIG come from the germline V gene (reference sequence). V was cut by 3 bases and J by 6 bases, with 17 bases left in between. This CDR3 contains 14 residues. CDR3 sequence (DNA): TGTGCCTGGAGCTTACGGGGGCAGAGTTCTGAAGCTTTCTTT. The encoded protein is CAWSLRGQSSEAFF.

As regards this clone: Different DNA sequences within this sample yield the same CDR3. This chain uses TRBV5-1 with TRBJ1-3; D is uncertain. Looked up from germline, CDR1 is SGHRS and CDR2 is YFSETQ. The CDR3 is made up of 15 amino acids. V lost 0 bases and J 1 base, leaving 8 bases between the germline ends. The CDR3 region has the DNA TGCGCCAGCAGCTTGGATGGAAGTTCTGGAAACACCATATATTTT. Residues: CASSLDGSSGNTIYF.

The CDR3 is CASSLLLIDREGYTF. CDR3 DNA sequence: TGTGCCAGCAGCCTATTATTGATAGACCGTGAAGGCTACACCTTC. The chain carries TRBV7-2 and TRBJ1-2; unclear D gene. Germline V lookup: CDR1 SGHTA, CDR2 FQGNSA. The V gene lost 5 bases and the J gene lost 8 bases, with 21 bases spanning the gap. The CDR3 consists of 15 residues. The full variable domain, its missing parts supplied by reference TRBV7-2 and TRBJ1-2, is GAGVSQSPSNKVTEKGKDVELRCDPISGHTALYWYRQSLGQGLEFLIYFQGNSAPDKSGLPSDRFSAERTGGSVSTLTIQRTQQEDSAVYLCASSLLLIDREGYTFGSGTRLTVV.